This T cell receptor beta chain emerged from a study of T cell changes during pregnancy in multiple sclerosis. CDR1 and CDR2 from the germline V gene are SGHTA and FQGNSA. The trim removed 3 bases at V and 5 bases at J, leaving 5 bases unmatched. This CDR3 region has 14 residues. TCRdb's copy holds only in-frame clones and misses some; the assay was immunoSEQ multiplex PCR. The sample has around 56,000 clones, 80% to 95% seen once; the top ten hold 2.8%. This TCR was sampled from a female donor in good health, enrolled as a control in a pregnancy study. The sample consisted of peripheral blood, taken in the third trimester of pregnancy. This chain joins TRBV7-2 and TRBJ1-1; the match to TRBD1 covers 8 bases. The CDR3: CASSFGQGRTEAFF. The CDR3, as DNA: TGTGCCAGCAGCTTCGGACAGGGAAGAACTGAAGCTTTCTTT.